One sample yielded the 6 T cell receptor delta chains listed below, sequenced in a study of gamma-delta chains in newborns, infants, children. TCRdb called clones anew from the reads with CATT. Here the sample spans thousands of delta-chain clones, 13% to 15% being singletons. Source: blood, taken at baseline. These receptor sequences come from a child who was a newborn, infant or young child, either healthy, febrile or measles-vaccinated (not recorded which).

This clone occurred a few times. At one end the junction does not follow the germline gene, possibly because of a read error. The chain recombines TRDV1 with TRDJ1, with TRDD3 identical over 11 bases. Germline CDR1 is TSWWSYY and CDR2 is QGS. This CDR3 has 23 amino acids. The CDR3 sequence is CALRDLLPWWGIRAWGHTDKLIF. DNA of the CDR3: TGTGCTCTTAGGGACCTGCTTCCTTGGTGGGGGATACGGGCGTGGGGACACACCGATAAACTCATCTTT.

Of note for this clone: This may be a read error, as it is one base from a much larger clone. This chain links TRDV1 with TRDJ1, with 12 bases aligning to TRDD3. CDR3 length: 27 residues. V lost 4 bases to trimming and J lost 1 base; unmatched junction nucleotides: 37. Germline V CDR1 and CDR2: TSWWSYY, QGS. The CDR3 DNA sequence: TGTGCTCTTGGGGCGTCGGGGGGCCTTCCTAGGCACCCGTACTGGGGGATACCGGTCGGATCCACCGATAAACTCATCTTT. This codes for CALGASGGLPRHPYWGIPVGSTDKLIF.

This clone was detected a few times. This sequence is one base from a far larger clone and is likely a read error. The gene calls are TRDV3 and TRDJ1; 13 bases fit TRDD3. Per the germline V gene, CDR1 is TVYSNPD and CDR2 is GDNSRS (reference sequence). The CDR3 has 18 amino acids. V lost 5 bases, J lost 3 bases, and 18 bases stayed unmatched. CDR3 DNA: TGTGCCATGAGGCCTCCCTACTGGGGGATACGCGCCGCCGATAAACTCATCTTT. Its protein product is CAMRPPYWGIRAADKLIF.

This clone was counted a few times. The chain carries TRDV1 and TRDJ1; tentative D call: TRDD2 (6 bases). The CDR3 sequence is 17 residues long. Germline CDR1 reads TSWWSYY; CDR2 reads QGS. Trimming took off 0 bases at V and 8 bases at J, with 22 bases between the two ends. The CDR3: CALGELVLRGETSKLIF. The CDR3 DNA follows: TGTGCTCTTGGGGAACTGGTCCTACGCGGGGAAACCTCGAAACTCATCTTT.

A few counts support this clone. The gene calls are TRDV1 and TRDJ1, with TRDD3 matching 10 bases. The CDR3 length is 22 residues. Trimming cost V 1 base and J 0 bases; bases outside gene matches: 20. CDR1 TSWWSYY and CDR2 QGS come from the germline V gene. The CDR3 sequence is CALGERLFGSRYWGIYTDKLIF. Here the CDR3 DNA reads TGTGCTCTTGGGGAACGCCTTTTCGGGTCCCGCTACTGGGGGATTTACACCGATAAACTCATCTTT.

By sample share, this clone is medium-sized. This chain connects TRDV3 to TRDJ1; possible D gene TRDD3, 6 bases. Germline CDR1 and CDR2: TVYSNPD and GDNSRS (reference sequence). The CDR3 runs 21 residues. V lost 5 bases to trimming and J lost 0 bases, with 37 bases between them. This chain's CDR3 is CALCYWVVPYWEVENTDKLIF. Written as DNA, the CDR3 is TGTGCCCTATGCTATTGGGTGGTTCCGTACTGGGAGGTGGAAAACACCGATAAACTCATCTTT.